This TCR beta chain was recorded in a study of cytomegalovirus exposure and HLA in healthy donors. Study-wide results and limits: The study assumed roughly uniform donor sequencing depth for presence/absence analyses. Because they were indistinguishable, some V segments, including TRBV6-2 and TRBV6-3, were excluded. There were about 160 TCR beta chains listed as cytomegalovirus-associated.

This clone appeared a single time. The antigen remains undetermined. CDR1 and CDR2 (germline): LNHDA, SQIVND (reference sequence). J was trimmed by 6 bases and V by 3 bases; bases with no gene match: 8. The CDR3 is made up of 14 amino acids. PCR involved 60 Vbeta and 13 Jbeta primers. In the original workflow: Per a later analysis, the number of unique TCR beta chains was some 80 million, of which some 9.9 million were shared. Data came from immunoSEQ multiplex PCR; TCRdb stores just in-frame clones and leaves some out. D and trimming were read from the DNA, whereas the V and J calls and clone size are those reported in that table. The table lists over 85,000 clones, roughly 79% of them singletons.

The specimen sequenced was PBMCs. The rearrangement joins TRBV19 to TRBJ2-7; 7 nucleotides line up with TRBD1. The receptor was isolated from a man younger than 45 in good health and CMV-seronegative. In DNA, the CDR3 is TGTGCCAGTAGTATCGTCGAGGGGGCAGGCGAGCAGTACTTC. As protein: CASSIVEGAGEQYF.